This entry features one TCR beta chain sequence. This entry comes from a study of chronic HIV infection and antiretroviral therapy. TCRdb analysed the 5' RACE reads with MiXCR anew, one entry per CDR3 protein. The sample has about 48,000 distinct CDR3 sequences; about 20% are singletons. What was sequenced was peripheral blood. The receptor's source is an adult who had HIV and had not received antiretroviral therapy, or was an uninfected healthy control (not recorded which).

CDR3 DNA sequence: TGTGCCAGCAGTTCCGGGACAGGGATCCCAGAGACCCAGTACTTC. Its translation: CASSSGTGIPETQYF. This sequence joins TRBV6-5 and TRBJ2-5; 9 bases fit TRBD1. V was clipped by 4 bases and J by 4 bases; unmatched bases: 7. The CDR3 runs 15 residues. Germline-derived CDR1 and CDR2 are MNHEY and SVGAGI.